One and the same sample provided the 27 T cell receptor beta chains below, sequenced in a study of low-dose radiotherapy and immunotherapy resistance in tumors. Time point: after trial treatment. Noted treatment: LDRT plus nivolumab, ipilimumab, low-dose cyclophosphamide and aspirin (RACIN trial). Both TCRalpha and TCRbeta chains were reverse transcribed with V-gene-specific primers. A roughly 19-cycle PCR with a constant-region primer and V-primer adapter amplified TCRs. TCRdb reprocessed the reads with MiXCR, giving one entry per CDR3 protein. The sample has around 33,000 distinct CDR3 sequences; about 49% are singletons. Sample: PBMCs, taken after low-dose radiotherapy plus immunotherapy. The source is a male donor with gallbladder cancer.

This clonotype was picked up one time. The CDR3 nucleotides read TGCGCCAGCAGCCAGGATATGACCCAAGAGACCCAGTACTTC. This codes for CASSQDMTQETQYF. The rearrangement uses TRBV5-1 and TRBJ2-5; D gene uncertain. Germline V gene lookup returns CDR1 SGHRS and CDR2 YFSETQ. CDR3 size: 14 residues. V was shortened by 4 bases and J by 1 base, with 11 bases between the two germline ends.

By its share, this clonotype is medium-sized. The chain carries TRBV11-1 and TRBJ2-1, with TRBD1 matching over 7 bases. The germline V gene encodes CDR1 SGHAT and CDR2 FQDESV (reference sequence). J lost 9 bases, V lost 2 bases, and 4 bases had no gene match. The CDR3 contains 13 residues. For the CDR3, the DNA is TGTGCCAGCAGCTTAATAAGGGGGCTTGAGCAGTTCTTC. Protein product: CASSLIRGLEQFF. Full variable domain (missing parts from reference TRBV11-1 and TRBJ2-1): EAEVAQSPRYKITEKSQAVAFWCDPISGHATLYWYRQILGQGPELLVQFQDESVVDDSQLPKDRFSAERLKGVDSTLKIQPAELGDSAMYLCASSLIRGLEQFFGPGTRLTVL.

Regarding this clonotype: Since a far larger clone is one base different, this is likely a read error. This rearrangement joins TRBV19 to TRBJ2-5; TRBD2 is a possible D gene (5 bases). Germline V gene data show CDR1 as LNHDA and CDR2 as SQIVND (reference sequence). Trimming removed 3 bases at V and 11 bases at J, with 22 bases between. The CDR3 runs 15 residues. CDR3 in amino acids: CASSIPGRSYNEQYF. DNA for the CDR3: TGTGCCAGTAGTATTCCGGGAAGGTCCTACAATGAGCAGTACTTC.

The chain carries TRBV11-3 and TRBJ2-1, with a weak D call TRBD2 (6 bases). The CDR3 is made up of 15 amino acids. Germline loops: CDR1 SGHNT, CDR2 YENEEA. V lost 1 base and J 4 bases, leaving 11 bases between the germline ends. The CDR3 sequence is CASSLGGGGYNEQFF. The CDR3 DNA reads TGTGCCAGCAGCTTAGGGGGAGGTGGTTACAATGAGCAGTTCTTC.

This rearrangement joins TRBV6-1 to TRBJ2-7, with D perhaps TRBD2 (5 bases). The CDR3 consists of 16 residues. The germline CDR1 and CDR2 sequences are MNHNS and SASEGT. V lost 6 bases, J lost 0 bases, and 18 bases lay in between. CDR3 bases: TGTGCCAGCAGCCCCTATGATCTGGGGAGCTCCTACGAGCAGTACTTC. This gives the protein CASSPYDLGSSYEQYF.

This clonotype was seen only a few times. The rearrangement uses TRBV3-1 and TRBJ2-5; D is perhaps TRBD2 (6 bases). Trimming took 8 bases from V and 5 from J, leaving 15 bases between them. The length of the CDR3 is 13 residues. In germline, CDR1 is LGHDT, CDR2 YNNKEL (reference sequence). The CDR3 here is CASPFPGEETQYF. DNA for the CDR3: TGTGCCAGCCCCTTTCCGGGGGAGGAGACCCAGTACTTC.

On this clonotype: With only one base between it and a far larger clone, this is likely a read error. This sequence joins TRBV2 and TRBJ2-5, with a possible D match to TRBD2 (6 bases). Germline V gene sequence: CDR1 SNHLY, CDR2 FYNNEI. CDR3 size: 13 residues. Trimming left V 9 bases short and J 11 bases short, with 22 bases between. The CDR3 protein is CASGTSGPDEQYF. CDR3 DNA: TGTGCCAGTGGGACTTCCGGTCCCGATGAGCAGTACTTC.

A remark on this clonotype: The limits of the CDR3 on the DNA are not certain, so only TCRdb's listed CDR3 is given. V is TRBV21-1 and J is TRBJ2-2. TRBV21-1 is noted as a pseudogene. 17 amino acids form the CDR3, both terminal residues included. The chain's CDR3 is CASSKVADLGHRGAVFF.

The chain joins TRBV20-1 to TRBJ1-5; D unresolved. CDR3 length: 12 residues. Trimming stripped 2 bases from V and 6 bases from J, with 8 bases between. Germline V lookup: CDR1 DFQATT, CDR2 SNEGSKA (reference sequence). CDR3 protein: CSARLGVQPQHF. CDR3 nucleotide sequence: TGCAGTGCTAGACTCGGGGTTCAGCCCCAGCATTTT.

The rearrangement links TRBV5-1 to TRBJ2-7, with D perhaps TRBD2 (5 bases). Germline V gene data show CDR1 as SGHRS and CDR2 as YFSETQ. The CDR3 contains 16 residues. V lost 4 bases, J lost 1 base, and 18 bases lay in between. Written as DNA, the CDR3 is TGCGCCAGCAGCCTAACACCATGGACTGGTTCCTACGAGCAGTACTTC. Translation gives CASSLTPWTGSYEQYF.

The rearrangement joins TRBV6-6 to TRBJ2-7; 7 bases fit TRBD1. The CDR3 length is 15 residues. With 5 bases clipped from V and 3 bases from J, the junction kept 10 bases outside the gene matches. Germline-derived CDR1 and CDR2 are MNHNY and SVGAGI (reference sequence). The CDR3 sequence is CASSPTTGVRYEQYF. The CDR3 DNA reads TGTGCCAGCAGTCCCACAACAGGGGTCCGCTACGAGCAGTACTTC.

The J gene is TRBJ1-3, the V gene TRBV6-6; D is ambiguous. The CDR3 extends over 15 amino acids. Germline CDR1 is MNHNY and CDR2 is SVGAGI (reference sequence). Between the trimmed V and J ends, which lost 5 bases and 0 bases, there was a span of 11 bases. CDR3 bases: TGTGCCAGCAGTGAAGCGTTCTCCTCTGGAAACACCATATATTTT. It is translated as CASSEAFSSGNTIYF.

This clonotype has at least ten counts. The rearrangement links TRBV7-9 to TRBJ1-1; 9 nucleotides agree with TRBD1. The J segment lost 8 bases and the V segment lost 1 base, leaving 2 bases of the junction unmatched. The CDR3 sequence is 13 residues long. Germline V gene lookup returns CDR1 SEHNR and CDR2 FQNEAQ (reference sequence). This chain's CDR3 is CASSLEGQGEAFF. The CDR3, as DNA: TGTGCCAGCAGCTTAGAGGGACAGGGAGAAGCTTTCTTT.

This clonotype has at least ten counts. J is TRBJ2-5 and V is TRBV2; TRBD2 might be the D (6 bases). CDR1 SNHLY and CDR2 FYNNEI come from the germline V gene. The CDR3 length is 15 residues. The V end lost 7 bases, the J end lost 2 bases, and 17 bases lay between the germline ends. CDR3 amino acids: CASKVTRDSQETQYF. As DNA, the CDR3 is TGTGCCAGCAAAGTGACTCGGGACTCACAAGAGACCCAGTACTTC.

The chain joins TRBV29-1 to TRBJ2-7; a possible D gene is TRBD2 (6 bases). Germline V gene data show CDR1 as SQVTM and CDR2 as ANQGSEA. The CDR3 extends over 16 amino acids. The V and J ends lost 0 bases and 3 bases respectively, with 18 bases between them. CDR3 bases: TGCAGCGTTGAAGATCCTGCGGACGGAGGGATCTACGAGCAGTACTTC. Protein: CSVEDPADGGIYEQYF.

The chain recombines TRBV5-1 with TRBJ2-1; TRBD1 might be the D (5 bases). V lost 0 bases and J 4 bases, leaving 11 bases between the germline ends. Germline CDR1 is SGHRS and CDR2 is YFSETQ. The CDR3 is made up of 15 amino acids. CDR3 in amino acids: CASSLAVDTYNEQFF. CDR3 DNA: TGCGCCAGCAGCTTGGCCGTGGACACTTACAATGAGCAGTTCTTC.

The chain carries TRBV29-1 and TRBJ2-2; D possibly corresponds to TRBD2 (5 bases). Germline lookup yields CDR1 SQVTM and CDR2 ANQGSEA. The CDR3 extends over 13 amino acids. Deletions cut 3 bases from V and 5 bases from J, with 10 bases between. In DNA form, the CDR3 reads TGCAGCGTTGACCCGGGCGGGACCGGGGAGCTGTTTTTT. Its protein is CSVDPGGTGELFF.

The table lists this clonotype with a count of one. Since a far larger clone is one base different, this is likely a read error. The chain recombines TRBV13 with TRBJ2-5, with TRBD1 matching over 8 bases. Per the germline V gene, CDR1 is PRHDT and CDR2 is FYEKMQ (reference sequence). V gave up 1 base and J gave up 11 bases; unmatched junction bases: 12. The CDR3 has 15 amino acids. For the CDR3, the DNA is TGTGCCAGCAGCTTAGCCCAGGGGGCGTACAATGAGCAGTACTTC. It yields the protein CASSLAQGAYNEQYF.

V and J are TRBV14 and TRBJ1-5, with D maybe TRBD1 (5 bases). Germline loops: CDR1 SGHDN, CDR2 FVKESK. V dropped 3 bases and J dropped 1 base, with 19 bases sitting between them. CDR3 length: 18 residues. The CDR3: CASSHARVIRESNQPQHF. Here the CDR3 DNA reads TGTGCCAGCAGCCATGCCAGGGTCATAAGGGAAAGCAATCAGCCCCAGCATTTT.

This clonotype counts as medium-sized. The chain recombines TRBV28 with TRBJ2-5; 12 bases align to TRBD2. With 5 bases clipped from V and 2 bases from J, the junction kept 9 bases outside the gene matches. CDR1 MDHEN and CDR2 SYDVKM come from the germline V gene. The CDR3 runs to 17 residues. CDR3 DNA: TGTGCCAGCAGTCCTCTTGGGACTAGCGGGCCACAAGAGACCCAGTACTTC. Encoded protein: CASSPLGTSGPQETQYF.

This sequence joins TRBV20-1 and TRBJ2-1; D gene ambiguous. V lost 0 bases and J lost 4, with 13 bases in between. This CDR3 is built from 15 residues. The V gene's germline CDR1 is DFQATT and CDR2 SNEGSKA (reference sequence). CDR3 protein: CSARDRNLGYNEQFF. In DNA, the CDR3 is TGCAGTGCTAGAGATCGTAACCTAGGTTACAATGAGCAGTTCTTC.

CDR3 coding DNA: TGTGCCAGCAACCCCCAGGGGTACAATGAGCAGTTCTTC. It is translated as CASNPQGYNEQFF. V usage is TRBV2 and J usage is TRBJ2-1, with D possibly TRBD1 on 6 matching bases. V was trimmed by 7 bases and J by 4 bases, leaving 11 bases between them. The germline V gene has CDR1 SNHLY and CDR2 FYNNEI. The CDR3 contains 13 residues.

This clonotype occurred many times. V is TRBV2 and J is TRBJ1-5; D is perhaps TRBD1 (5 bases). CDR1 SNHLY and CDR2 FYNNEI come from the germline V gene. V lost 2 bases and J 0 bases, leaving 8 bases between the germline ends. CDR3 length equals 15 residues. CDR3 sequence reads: CASSEQGNSNQPQHF. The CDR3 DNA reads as TGTGCCAGCAGTGAACAGGGAAATAGCAATCAGCCCCAGCATTTT.

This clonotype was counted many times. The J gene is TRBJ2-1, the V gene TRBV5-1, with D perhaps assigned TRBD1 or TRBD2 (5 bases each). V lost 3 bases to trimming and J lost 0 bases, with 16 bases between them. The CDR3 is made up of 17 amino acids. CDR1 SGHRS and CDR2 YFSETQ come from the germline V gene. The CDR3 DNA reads TGCGCCAGCAGCTCTGGCCGGTCAGGGAGCTCCTACAATGAGCAGTTCTTC. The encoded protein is CASSSGRSGSSYNEQFF. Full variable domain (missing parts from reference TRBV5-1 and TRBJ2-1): KAGVTQTPRYLIKTRGQQVTLSCSPISGHRSVSWYQQTPGQGLQFLFEYFSETQRNKGNFPGRFSGRQFSNSRSEMNVSTLELGDSALYLCASSSGRSGSSYNEQFFGPGTRLTVL.

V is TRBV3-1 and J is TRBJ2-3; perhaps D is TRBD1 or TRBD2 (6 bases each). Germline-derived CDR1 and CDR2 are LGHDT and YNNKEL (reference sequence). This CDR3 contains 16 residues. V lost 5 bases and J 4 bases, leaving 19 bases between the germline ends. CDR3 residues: CASSNRPGGEADTQYF. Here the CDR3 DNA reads TGTGCCAGCAGCAACCGTCCCGGGGGCGAAGCAGATACGCAGTATTTT.

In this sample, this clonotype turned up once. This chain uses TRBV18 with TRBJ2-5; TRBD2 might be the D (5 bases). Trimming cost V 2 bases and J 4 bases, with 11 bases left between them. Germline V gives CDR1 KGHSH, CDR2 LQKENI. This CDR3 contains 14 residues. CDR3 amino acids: CASSPIAGRETQYF. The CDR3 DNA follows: TGTGCCAGCTCACCAATTGCGGGTCGAGAGACCCAGTACTTC.

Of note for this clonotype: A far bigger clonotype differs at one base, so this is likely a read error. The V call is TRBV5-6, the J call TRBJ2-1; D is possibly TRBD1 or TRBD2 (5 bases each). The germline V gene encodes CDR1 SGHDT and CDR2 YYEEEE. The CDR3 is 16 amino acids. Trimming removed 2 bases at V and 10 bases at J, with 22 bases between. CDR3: CASSFATGTFPHEQFF. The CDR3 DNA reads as TGTGCCAGCAGCTTTGCTACCGGGACCTTCCCTCACGAGCAGTTCTTC.